Reported below is one T cell receptor (beta chain). The entry originates in a study of shared T cell receptors in the human thymus. This CDR3 contains 14 residues. Germline assignment: CDR1 SGHDT and CDR2 YYEEEE. V lost 4 bases and J 5 bases, leaving 16 bases between the germline ends. The protocol was immunoSEQ multiplex PCR, while the TCRdb copy is restricted to in-frame clones and leaves out a portion. The table lists roughly 700,000 clones, around 87% of them singletons. This sample also belongs to another study, concerning human thymus T cells.

Specimen: thymocytes. The TCR originated in a boy in the first two years of life with a congenital heart defect. V usage is TRBV5-6 and J usage is TRBJ2-7; D is perhaps TRBD2 (5 bases). In DNA, the CDR3 is TGTGCCAGCAGCCCGGACGGAGGTGAGGACGAGCAGTACTTC. It is translated as CASSPDGGEDEQYF. Full variable domain (rest looked up from reference TRBV5-6 and TRBJ2-7): DAGVTQSPTHLIKTRGQQVTLRCSPKSGHDTVSWYQQALGQGPQFIFQYYEEEERQRGNFPDRFSGHQFPNYSSELNVNALLLGDSALYLCASSPDGGEDEQYFGPGTRLTVT.